The clone carrying this TCR beta chain was seen repeatedly, ten times or more. TCRdb reanalysed the 5' RACE reads using MiXCR and keeps one entry per CDR3 protein. The sample yields tens of thousands of distinct CDR3 sequences, roughly 14% seen once. This sample is part of a study of T cells of healthy individuals. The origin of this receptor is a human donor in good health.

The CDR3 bases are TGTGCCAGCAGCTTCCCCTCTCTCCGGGACGGACCCTACGAGCAGTACTTC. It encodes CASSFPSLRDGPYEQYF. This chain connects TRBV5-6 to TRBJ2-7; D may be TRBD1 or TRBD2 (5 bases each). CDR3 length: 17 amino acids. The ends were cut back, 2 bases at V and 2 bases at J, with 20 bases in the middle. Germline-derived CDR1 and CDR2 are SGHDT and YYEEEE.